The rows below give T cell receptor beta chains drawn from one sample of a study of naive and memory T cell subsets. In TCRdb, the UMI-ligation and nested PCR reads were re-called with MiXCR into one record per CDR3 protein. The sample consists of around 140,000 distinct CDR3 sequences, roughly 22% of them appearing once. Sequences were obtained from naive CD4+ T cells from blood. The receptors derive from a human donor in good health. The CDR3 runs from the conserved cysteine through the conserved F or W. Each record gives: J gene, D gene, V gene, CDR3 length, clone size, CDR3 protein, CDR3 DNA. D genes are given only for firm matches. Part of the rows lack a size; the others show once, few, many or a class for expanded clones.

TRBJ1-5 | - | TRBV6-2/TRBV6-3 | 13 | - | CASSYGGLQPQHF | TGTGCCAGCAGTTACGGGGGACTTCAGCCCCAGCATTTT
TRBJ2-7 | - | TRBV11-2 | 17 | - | CASSLDRRQWWDYEQYF | TGTGCCAGCAGCTTAGATCGGCGGCAGTGGTGGGACTACGAGCAGTACTTC
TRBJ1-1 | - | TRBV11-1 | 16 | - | CASSPFPIREHTEAFF | TGTGCCAGCAGCCCTTTTCCTATCCGGGAACACACTGAAGCTTTCTTT
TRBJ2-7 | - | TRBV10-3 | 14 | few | CAISASGDRQEQYF | TGTGCCATCAGTGCATCCGGGGATCGACAGGAGCAGTACTTC
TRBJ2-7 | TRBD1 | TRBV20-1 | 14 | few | CSASRTGLAYEQYF | TGCAGTGCTAGCAGGACAGGGTTAGCCTACGAGCAGTACTTC
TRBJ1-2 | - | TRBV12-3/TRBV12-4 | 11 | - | CASSLIGGYTF | TGTGCCAGCAGTTTAATCGGAGGCTACACCTTC
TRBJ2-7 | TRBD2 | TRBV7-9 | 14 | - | CASSLSGAYYEQYF | TGTGCCAGCAGCTTAAGCGGGGCCTACTACGAGCAGTACTTC
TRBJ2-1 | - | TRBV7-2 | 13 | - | CASSLAFRDEQFF | TGTGCCAGCAGCTTAGCTTTCAGGGATGAGCAGTTCTTC
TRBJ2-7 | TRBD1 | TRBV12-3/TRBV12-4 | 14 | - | CASSQGARVGEQYF | TGTGCCAGCAGCCAGGGGGCCCGGGTAGGCGAGCAGTACTTC
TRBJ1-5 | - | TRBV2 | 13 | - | CASSDRQAQPQHF | TGTGCCAGCAGTGATCGACAGGCCCAGCCCCAGCATTTT
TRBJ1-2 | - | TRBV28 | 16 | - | CASSLWTATFVYGYTF | TGTGCCAGCAGTTTGTGGACCGCAACCTTCGTCTATGGCTACACCTTC
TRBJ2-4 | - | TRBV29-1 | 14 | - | CSVSPGVVKNIQYF | TGCAGCGTTTCCCCGGGAGTTGTCAAAAACATTCAGTACTTC
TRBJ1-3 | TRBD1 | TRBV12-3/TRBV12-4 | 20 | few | CASSFPHQQTGPLSGNTIYF | TGTGCCAGCAGTTTTCCCCACCAACAGACAGGGCCACTCTCTGGAAACACCATATATTTT
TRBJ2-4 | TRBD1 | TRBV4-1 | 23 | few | CASSQKSPRGQTYQNLAKNIQYF | TGCGCCAGCAGCCAAAAAAGCCCTAGGGGACAGACCTACCAAAACCTAGCCAAAAACATTCAGTACTTC
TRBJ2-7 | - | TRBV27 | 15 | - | CASSPRDGTSYEQYF | TGTGCCAGCAGTCCCCGGGACGGAACCTCCTACGAGCAGTACTTC
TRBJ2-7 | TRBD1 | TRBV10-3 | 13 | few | CAMRGAGGYEQYF | TGTGCCATGAGAGGCGCAGGGGGCTACGAGCAGTACTTC
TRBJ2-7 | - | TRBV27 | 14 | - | CASSLSYDTYEQYF | TGTGCCAGCAGTTTATCTTACGATACCTACGAGCAGTACTTC
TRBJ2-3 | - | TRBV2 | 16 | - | CASSEGRRAMTDTQYF | TGTGCCAGCAGTGAGGGGCGGAGGGCCATGACAGATACGCAGTATTTT
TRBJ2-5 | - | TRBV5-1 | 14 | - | CASSLADKKETQYF | TGCGCCAGCAGCTTGGCGGACAAAAAAGAGACCCAGTACTTC
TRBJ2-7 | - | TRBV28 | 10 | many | CASGEYEQYF | TGTGCCAGCGGAGAGTACGAGCAGTACTTC
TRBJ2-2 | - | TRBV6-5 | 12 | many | CASSYRTGELFF | TGTGCCAGCAGTTACAGGACCGGGGAGCTGTTTTTT
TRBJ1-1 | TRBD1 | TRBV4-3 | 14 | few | CASSQFYRGVEAFF | TGCGCCAGCAGCCAATTCTACAGGGGCGTTGAAGCTTTCTTT
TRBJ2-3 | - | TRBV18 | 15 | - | CASSQNAGPTDTQYF | TGTGCCAGCTCACAAAATGCAGGGCCCACAGATACGCAGTATTTT
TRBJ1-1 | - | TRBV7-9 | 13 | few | CASSQGLVTEAFF | TGTGCCAGCAGCCAGGGGTTGGTCACTGAAGCTTTCTTT
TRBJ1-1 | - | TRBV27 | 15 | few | CASSLATGPNTEAFF | TGTGCCAGCAGTTTAGCGACAGGACCCAACACTGAAGCTTTCTTT
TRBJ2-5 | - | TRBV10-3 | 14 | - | CAISRDKYQETQYF | TGTGCCATCAGTAGGGACAAATACCAAGAGACCCAGTACTTC
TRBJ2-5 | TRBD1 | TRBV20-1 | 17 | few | CSARGAGTGSVQETQYF | TGCAGTGCTAGAGGGGCGGGGACAGGGTCGGTCCAAGAGACCCAGTACTTC
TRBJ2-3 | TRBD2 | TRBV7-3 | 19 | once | CASSSGLAGSPRLTDTQYF | TGTGCCAGCAGCTCGGGACTAGCGGGGAGTCCGAGACTAACAGATACGCAGTATTTT
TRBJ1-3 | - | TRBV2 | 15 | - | CASSEMSTSGNTIYF | TGTGCCAGCAGTGAAATGAGTACCTCTGGAAACACCATATATTTT
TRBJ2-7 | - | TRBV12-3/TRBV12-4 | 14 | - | CASSFAVPTYEQYF | TGTGCCAGCAGTTTTGCGGTACCTACCTACGAGCAGTACTTC
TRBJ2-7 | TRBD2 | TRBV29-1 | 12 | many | CSGRGLAYEQYF | TGCAGCGGTCGGGGACTAGCATACGAGCAGTACTTC
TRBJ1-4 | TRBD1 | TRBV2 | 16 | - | CASSAEKGAALEKLFF | TGTGCCAGCAGTGCTGAGAAGGGGGCGGCTCTTGAAAAACTGTTTTTT
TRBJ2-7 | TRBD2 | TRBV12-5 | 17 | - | CASGLSQTSGIPYEQYF | TGTGCTAGTGGTTTGTCCCAGACTAGCGGGATCCCCTACGAGCAGTACTTC
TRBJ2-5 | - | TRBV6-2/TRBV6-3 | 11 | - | CATAIGETQYF | TGTGCCACAGCAATCGGAGAGACCCAGTACTTC
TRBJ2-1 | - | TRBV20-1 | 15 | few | CSARAVLAAYNEQFF | TGCAGTGCTAGAGCGGTATTAGCGGCATACAATGAGCAGTTCTTC
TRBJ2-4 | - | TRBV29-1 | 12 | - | CSARTAKNIQYF | TGCAGCGCAAGGACAGCCAAAAACATTCAGTACTTC
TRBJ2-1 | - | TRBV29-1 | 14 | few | CSGIAVSSYNEQFF | TGCAGCGGCATAGCGGTAAGCTCCTACAATGAGCAGTTCTTC
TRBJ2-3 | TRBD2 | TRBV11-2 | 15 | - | CASSFVAGSTDTQYF | TGTGCCAGCAGCTTTGTAGCGGGTTCGACAGATACGCAGTATTTT
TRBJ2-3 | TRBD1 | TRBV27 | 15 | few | CASTFDRVSTDTQYF | TGTGCCAGCACCTTCGACAGGGTTAGCACAGATACGCAGTATTTT
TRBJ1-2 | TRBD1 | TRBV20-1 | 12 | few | CSAVRGLDGYTF | TGCAGTGCGGTCAGGGGGCTAGATGGCTACACCTTC
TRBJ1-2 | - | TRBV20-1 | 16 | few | CSARDLRRSLSYGYTF | TGCAGTGCTAGAGATCTCCGAAGGAGCCTGAGCTATGGCTACACCTTC
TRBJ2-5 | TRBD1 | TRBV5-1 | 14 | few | CASSFPGGAETQYF | TGCGCCAGCAGCTTCCCAGGGGGCGCGGAGACCCAGTACTTC
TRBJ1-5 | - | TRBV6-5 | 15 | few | CASRSTGLSNQPQHF | TGTGCCAGCAGATCAACAGGGCTAAGCAATCAGCCCCAGCATTTT
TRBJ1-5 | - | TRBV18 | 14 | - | CASSPRGSNQPQHF | TGTGCCAGCTCACCACGGGGAAGCAATCAGCCCCAGCATTTT
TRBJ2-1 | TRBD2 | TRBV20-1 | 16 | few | CSARGTSGRPYNEQFF | TGCAGTGCTAGGGGGACTAGCGGGAGACCCTACAATGAGCAGTTCTTC
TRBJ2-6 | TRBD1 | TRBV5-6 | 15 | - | CASSSTGTGANVLTF | TGTGCCAGCAGCTCGACAGGGACCGGGGCCAACGTCCTGACTTTC
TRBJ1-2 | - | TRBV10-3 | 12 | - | CAISERGKGYTF | TGTGCCATCAGTGAGCGGGGGAAGGGCTACACCTTC
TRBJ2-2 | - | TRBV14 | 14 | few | CASRDGINTGELFF | TGTGCCAGCCGGGACGGAATAAACACCGGGGAGCTGTTTTTT
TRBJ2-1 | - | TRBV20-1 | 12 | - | CSAEGFYNEQFF | TGCAGTGCGGAGGGCTTTTACAATGAGCAGTTCTTC
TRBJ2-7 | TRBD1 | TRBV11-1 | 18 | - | CASSLDKGGQRHSYEQYF | TGTGCCAGCAGCTTAGATAAAGGGGGACAGCGTCACTCCTACGAGCAGTACTTC
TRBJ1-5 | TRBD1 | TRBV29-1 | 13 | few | CSVGQGDNQPQHF | TGCAGCGTTGGACAGGGGGACAATCAGCCCCAGCATTTT
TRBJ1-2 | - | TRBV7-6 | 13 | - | CASSSRGPYGYTF | TGTGCCAGCAGCTCCCGGGGGCCCTATGGCTACACCTTC
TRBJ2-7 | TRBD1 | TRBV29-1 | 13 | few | CSALTGGHYEQYF | TGCAGCGCCTTGACAGGGGGCCACTACGAGCAGTACTTC
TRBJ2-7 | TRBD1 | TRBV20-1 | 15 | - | CSASRQGRNSYEQYF | TGCAGTGCATCCCGACAGGGTAGAAACTCCTACGAGCAGTACTTC
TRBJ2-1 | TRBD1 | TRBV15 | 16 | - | CATSRDRDRTYNEQFF | TGTGCCACCAGCAGAGACCGGGACAGGACCTACAATGAGCAGTTCTTC
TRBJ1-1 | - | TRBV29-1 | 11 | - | CSGRRNTEAFF | TGCAGCGGAAGACGGAACACTGAAGCTTTCTTT